This entry lists 29 T cell receptor beta chains sequenced from one sample in a study of OX40 agonist ivuxolimab in advanced cancers. Measured with immunoSEQ multiplex PCR; TCRdb has only the in-frame clones, and not every one. The sample has some 73,000 clones, approximately 86% seen once. The sequencing here drew on CD4+ or CD8+ T cells sorted from blood, taken in a trial of the OX40 agonist ivuxolimab. Every receptor here comes from an adult with an advanced solid tumor such as melanoma, head and neck, liver or kidney cancer.

The CDR3 reads CASSDEPGANVLTF. The DNA of the CDR3 is TGTGCCAGCAGTGACGAGCCTGGGGCCAACGTCCTGACTTTC. The V and J genes are TRBV6-4 and TRBJ2-6, with unresolved D. The V gene lost 2 bases and the J gene lost 2 bases, with 4 bases spanning the gap. This CDR3 is built from 14 residues. Germline V CDR1 and CDR2: MRHNA, SNTAGT.

The V and J genes are TRBV7-3 and TRBJ2-7; D remains ambiguous. This CDR3 has 17 amino acids. Germline V gene data show CDR1 as SGHTA and CDR2 as FQGTGA. V shed 5 bases and J shed 4 bases, with 24 bases lying between them. CDR3 loop: CASSPHTHRTPRYEQYF. The CDR3 nucleotides are TGTGCCAGCAGCCCCCATACCCATAGAACCCCGCGGTACGAGCAGTACTTC.

As concerns this clone: The junction shows a germline mismatch at one end, possibly a read error. The V call is TRBV5-4, the J call TRBJ1-4, with 9 bases aligning to TRBD1. This CDR3 comprises 15 residues. Looked up from germline, CDR1 is SGHNT and CDR2 is YYREEE (reference sequence). The CDR3 loop reads CASSQAGTGLEKLFF. The CDR3 DNA follows: TGCGCCAGCAGCCAAGCCGGGACAGGGTTAGAAAAACTGTTTTTT.

The chain has TRBV6-6 and TRBJ2-7; the match to TRBD1 covers 7 bases. Trimming at V came to 8 bases and at J to 2 bases, leaving 6 bases not matched to a gene. The CDR3 consists of 13 residues. Germline CDR1 MNHNY, CDR2 SVGAGI (reference sequence). CDR3 residues: CASSDRPAYEQYF. DNA for the CDR3: TGTGCCAGCTCGGACAGGCCAGCCTACGAGCAGTACTTC.

The V gene is TRBV2, the J gene TRBJ2-6; a weak D match, TRBD1 (5 bases). The CDR3 is 16 residues long. Trimming cost V 2 bases and J 4 bases, with 12 bases left between them. CDR1 is SNHLY and CDR2 is FYNNEI in the germline V gene. For the CDR3, the DNA is TGTGCCAGCAGTGAATATTTAGGGGTCGGGGCCAACGTCCTGACTTTC. Protein product: CASSEYLGVGANVLTF.

V and J are TRBV5-6 and TRBJ1-3; 9 bases fit TRBD1. CDR3 length equals 14 residues. V trimming: 0 bases; J trimming: 6 bases; junction bases outside the gene matches: 1. The germline CDR1 and CDR2 sequences are SGHDT and YYEEEE. The CDR3 nucleotides read TGTGCCAGCAGCTTGGACAGGGGGCAAAACACCATATATTTT. Protein: CASSLDRGQNTIYF.

In DNA form, the CDR3 reads TGTGCATCTACCGGGGGGAACCAGCCCCAGCATTTT. Residues: CASTGGNQPQHF. The chain uses TRBV6-1 and TRBJ1-5, with D possibly being TRBD1 (5 bases). CDR3 size: 12 residues. The germline V gene encodes CDR1 MNHNS and CDR2 SASEGT.

This clone came up a few times. The rearrangement uses TRBV6-4 and TRBJ2-7; D may be TRBD2 (6 bases). The CDR3 has 13 amino acids. V lost 6 bases to trimming and J lost 4 bases, with 13 bases between them. Germline CDR1 reads MRHNA; CDR2 reads SNTAGT. The CDR3 loop reads CASRRLEGYEQYF. The CDR3 nucleotides read TGTGCCAGCAGGAGACTAGAGGGGTACGAGCAGTACTTC.

The chain combines TRBV28 with TRBJ1-2; no reliable D call. Germline values: CDR1 MDHEN, CDR2 SYDVKM. V lost 4 bases and J 3 bases, leaving 12 bases between the germline ends. CDR3 length equals 14 residues. CDR3 DNA: TGTGCCAGCAGTTCCGCGGACGGATACTATGGCTACACCTTC. Translation: CASSSADGYYGYTF.

V and J are TRBV6-1 and TRBJ1-2, with D possibly being TRBD1 (6 bases). The CDR3 contains 11 residues. Germline V gives CDR1 MNHNS, CDR2 SASEGT. Trimming took 8 bases from V and 5 from J, leaving 9 bases between them. The CDR3 here is CASGTGYGYTF. CDR3 DNA sequence: TGTGCCAGCGGTACAGGGTATGGCTACACCTTC.

This chain joins TRBV5-1 and TRBJ2-7; maybe TRBD1 (6 bases). V lost 4 bases and J lost 3, with 8 bases in between. Germline values: CDR1 SGHRS, CDR2 YFSETQ. This CDR3 has 12 amino acids. This CDR3 is CASSKDSYEQYF. CDR3 nucleotides: TGCGCCAGCAGCAAGGACAGCTACGAGCAGTACTTC.

V gene TRBV4-3 combines with J gene TRBJ2-4; no firm D call. V was cut by 0 bases and J by 0 bases, with 6 bases left in between. CDR1 is LGHNA, CDR2 YSLEER, per germline. The CDR3 extends over 15 amino acids. CDR3 region: CASSQDRLAKNIQYF. CDR3 nucleotide sequence: TGCGCCAGCAGCCAAGACAGACTAGCCAAAAACATTCAGTACTTC.

This chain links TRBV5-1 with TRBJ2-3, with TRBD1 matching 9 bases. The V and J ends lost 3 bases and 6 bases, in that order; junction bases with no gene match: 11. The CDR3 loop spans 16 amino acids. Germline lookup yields CDR1 SGHRS and CDR2 YFSETQ. As DNA, the CDR3 is TGCGCCAGCAGCTCGCGGACAGGGGAGGTGCGGGATACGCAGTATTTT. Translation: CASSSRTGEVRDTQYF.

The chain joins TRBV30 to TRBJ2-7; D is unclear. The germline V gene encodes CDR1 GTSNPN and CDR2 SVGIG (reference sequence). This CDR3 region has 13 residues. Trimming stripped 3 bases from V and 2 bases from J, with 11 bases between. CDR3 coding DNA: TGTGCCTGGAGACGGCCAGTGGCCTACGAGCAGTACTTC. Translated, it gives CAWRRPVAYEQYF. The full variable domain, completed using reference TRBV30 and TRBJ2-7, is SQTIHQWPATLVQPVGSPLSLECTVEGTSNPNLYWYRQAAGRGLQLLFYSVGIGQISSEVPQNLSASRPQDRQFILSSKKLLLSDSGFYLCAWRRPVAYEQYFGPGTRLTVT.

The sample holds one count of this clone. The chain recombines TRBV2 with TRBJ2-3; D is unclear. Germline assignment: CDR1 SNHLY and CDR2 FYNNEI. The CDR3 has 14 residues. Trimming cost V 6 bases and J 2 bases, with 12 bases left between them. CDR3 sequence (DNA): TGTGCCAGCAGCGAGAGCCTGAACACAGATACGCAGTATTTT. Amino acid sequence: CASSESLNTDTQYF.

This clone was detected a few times. The chain recombines TRBV6-1 with TRBJ1-6; D is ambiguous. The CDR3 loop spans 16 amino acids. In germline, CDR1 is MNHNS, CDR2 SASEGT. The V and J ends lost 4 bases and 9 bases respectively, with 19 bases between them. The CDR3 DNA reads as TGTGCCAGCAGTGCGTTCGATCCGGGTCGGGGTTCACCCCTCCACTTT. It translates to CASSAFDPGRGSPLHF.

The chain combines TRBV7-3 with TRBJ2-3; D perhaps matches TRBD2 (5 bases). There are 15 residues in the CDR3. CDR1 and CDR2 (germline): SGHTA, FQGTGA. The germline V and J ends were trimmed by 1 base and 4 bases, with 12 bases remaining between them. In nucleotides, the CDR3 is TGTGCCAGCAGCTTAATGGCGGGTAGGGCAGATACGCAGTATTTT. Protein product: CASSLMAGRADTQYF.

The rearrangement links TRBV14 to TRBJ2-5; 11 positions match TRBD1. The ends lost 2 bases at V and 4 bases at J; junction bases unmatched: 3. Germline values: CDR1 SGHDN, CDR2 FVKESK. CDR3 size: 15 residues. The CDR3 DNA is TGTGCCAGCAGCCAACGGACAGGGGGCGCAGAGACCCAGTACTTC. This translates into CASSQRTGGAETQYF.

This clone was recorded only once. This chain links TRBV4-1 with TRBJ1-1; D possibly corresponds to TRBD1 (6 bases). V was pared by 5 bases and J by 0 bases, with 13 bases between. CDR3 size: 15 residues. CDR1 and CDR2 from the germline V gene are MGHRA and YSYEKL. CDR3 nucleotide sequence: TGCGCCAGCAGCGCAATCCAGGGGTTGAACACTGAAGCTTTCTTT. Residues: CASSAIQGLNTEAFF.

The rearrangement joins TRBV5-1 to TRBJ1-5, with TRBD1 identical over 11 bases. With V trimmed by 4 bases and J by 6 bases, 3 bases remained unmatched. This CDR3 spans 14 amino acids. Looked up from germline, CDR1 is SGHRS and CDR2 is YFSETQ. CDR3 loop: CASSPGQGGQPQHF. The CDR3 DNA reads as TGCGCCAGCAGCCCGGGACAGGGGGGTCAGCCCCAGCATTTT.

V is TRBV7-3 and J is TRBJ1-1; no clear D. CDR1 and CDR2 from the germline V gene are SGHTA and FQGTGA. Trimming took 6 bases from V and 4 from J, leaving 12 bases between them. CDR3 length equals 13 residues. Here the CDR3 reads CASSTTLSTEAFF. As DNA, the CDR3 is TGTGCCAGCAGTACTACATTGAGCACTGAAGCTTTCTTT.

The gene calls are TRBV30 and TRBJ1-5; no definite D call. Deletions cut 0 bases from V and 4 bases from J, with 7 bases between. The CDR3 runs to 13 residues. The germline CDR1 and CDR2 sequences are GTSNPN and SVGIG (reference sequence). CDR3 DNA sequence: TGTGCCTGGAGTGTTAGGGAGAATCAGCCCCAGCATTTT. As protein: CAWSVRENQPQHF.

CDR3 sequence: CASSETGLIKKAFF. CDR3 nucleotides: TGTGCCAGTAGCGAAACAGGTCTCATTAAAAAAGCTTTCTTT. The chain employs TRBV19 and TRBJ1-1, with D possibly matching TRBD1 (5 bases). The CDR3 spans 14 residues. CDR1 and CDR2 (germline): LNHDA, SQIVND (reference sequence). V was trimmed by 6 bases and J by 9 bases, leaving 20 bases between them.

The gene calls are TRBV6-5 and TRBJ2-2, with 10 bases identical to TRBD1. Trimming removed 6 bases from V and 3 bases from J; junction bases left unmatched: 1. Germline values: CDR1 MNHEY, CDR2 SVGAGI. CDR3 size: 14 residues. In DNA, the CDR3 is TGTGCCAGCAGAGGACAGGGGGACACCGGGGAGCTGTTTTTT. Translation: CASRGQGDTGELFF.

The genes are TRBV9 and TRBJ1-6; D is perhaps TRBD1 (6 bases). The CDR3 has 16 amino acids. The ends were cut back, 3 bases at V and 8 bases at J, with 18 bases in the middle. Germline CDR1 is SGDLS and CDR2 is YYNGEE. In DNA, the CDR3 is TGTGCCAGCAGCGCATTATTACAGGGCCCACATTCACCCCTCCACTTT. Translated: CASSALLQGPHSPLHF.

The J gene is TRBJ1-4, the V gene TRBV29-1, with 9 bases fitting TRBD1. This CDR3 comprises 13 residues. The V gene's germline CDR1 is SQVTM and CDR2 ANQGSEA. J was trimmed by 8 bases and V by 3 bases; bases with no gene match: 4. The DNA of the CDR3 is TGCAGCGTTGAGCCTGGACAGGGGGAAAAACTGTTTTTT. Its protein is CSVEPGQGEKLFF.

The chain joins TRBV19 to TRBJ1-5, with 7 bases fitting TRBD1. The CDR3 has 18 residues. CDR1 LNHDA and CDR2 SQIVND come from the germline V gene (reference sequence). V shed 4 bases, J shed 1 base, and the junction held 13 bases outside the gene matches. The DNA of the CDR3 is TGTGCCAGTAGTAAGACAGGGTTAAGGTCTCAAAGCAATCAGCCCCAGCATTTT. Translating it yields CASSKTGLRSQSNQPQHF.

The V gene is TRBV18, the J gene TRBJ2-7, with 9 bases matching TRBD2. This CDR3 has 13 residues. V lost 4 bases and J lost 6; bases outside the gene matches: 4. Germline values: CDR1 KGHSH, CDR2 LQKENI. The CDR3 region is CASSQLAGSEQYF. In DNA, the CDR3 is TGTGCCAGCTCACAACTAGCGGGCTCCGAGCAGTACTTC. Filled out from reference TRBV18 and TRBJ2-7, the complete variable domain reads NAGVMQNPRHLVRRRGQEARLRCSPMKGHSHVYWYRQLPEEGLKFMVYLQKENIIDESGMPKERFSAEFPKEGPSILRIQQVVRGDSAAYFCASSQLAGSEQYFGPGTRLTVT.

The chain uses TRBV19 and TRBJ2-7; D possibly corresponds to TRBD1 (6 bases). The CDR3 consists of 16 residues. The V and J ends lost 4 bases and 1 base respectively, with 17 bases between them. Looked up from germline, CDR1 is LNHDA and CDR2 is SQIVND (reference sequence). Here the CDR3 DNA reads TGTGCCAGTAGTACCTACAGGGTGTCTAAGTCCTACGAGCAGTACTTC. It translates to CASSTYRVSKSYEQYF.